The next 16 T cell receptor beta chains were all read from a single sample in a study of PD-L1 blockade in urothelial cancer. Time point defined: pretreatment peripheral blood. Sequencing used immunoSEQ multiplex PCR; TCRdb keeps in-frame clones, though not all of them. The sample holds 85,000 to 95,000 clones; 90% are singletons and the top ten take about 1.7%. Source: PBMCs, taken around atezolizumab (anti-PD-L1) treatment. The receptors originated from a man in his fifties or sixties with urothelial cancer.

In DNA form, the CDR3 reads TGTGCCAGCAGCTTAGGACAGGGTGTAGGAGAGACCCAGTACTTC. It is translated as CASSLGQGVGETQYF. The chain uses TRBV13 and TRBJ2-5; D possibly corresponds to TRBD1 (6 bases). Germline V CDR1 and CDR2: PRHDT, FYEKMQ (reference sequence). Between the trimmed V and J ends, which lost 0 bases and 4 bases, there was a span of 12 bases. CDR3 length: 15 residues.

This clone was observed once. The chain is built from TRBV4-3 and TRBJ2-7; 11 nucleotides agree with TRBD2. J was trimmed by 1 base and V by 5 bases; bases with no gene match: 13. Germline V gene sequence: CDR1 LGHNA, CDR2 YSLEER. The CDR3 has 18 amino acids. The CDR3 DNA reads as TGCGCCAGCAGCGAAGCCTGGACTAGCGGGTATGTGTCCTACGAGCAGTACTTC. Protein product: CASSEAWTSGYVSYEQYF.

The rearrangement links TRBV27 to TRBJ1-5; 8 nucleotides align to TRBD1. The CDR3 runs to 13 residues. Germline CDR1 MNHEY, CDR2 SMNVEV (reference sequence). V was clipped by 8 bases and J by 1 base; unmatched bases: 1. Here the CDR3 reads CASRQGSNQPQHF. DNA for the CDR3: TGTGCCAGCCGACAGGGGAGCAATCAGCCCCAGCATTTT.

CDR3 protein: CASSLGGAGEQYF. As DNA, the CDR3 is TGTGCCAGCAGCTTGGGGGGGGCGGGCGAGCAGTACTTC. The gene calls are TRBV7-2 and TRBJ2-7; possibly TRBD2 for D (7 bases). The CDR3 runs 13 residues. V lost 3 bases and J 6 bases, leaving 12 bases between the germline ends. The germline CDR1 and CDR2 sequences are SGHTA and FQGNSA.

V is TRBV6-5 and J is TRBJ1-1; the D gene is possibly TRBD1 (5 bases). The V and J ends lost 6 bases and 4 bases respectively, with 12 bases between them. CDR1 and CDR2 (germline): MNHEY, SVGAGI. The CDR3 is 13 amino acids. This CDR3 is CASSGQGVTEAFF. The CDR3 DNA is TGTGCCAGCAGCGGGCAGGGCGTCACTGAAGCTTTCTTT.

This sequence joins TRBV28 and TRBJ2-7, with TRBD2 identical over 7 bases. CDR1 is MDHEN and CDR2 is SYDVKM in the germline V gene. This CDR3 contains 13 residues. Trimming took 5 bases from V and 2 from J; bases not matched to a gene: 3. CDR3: CASSSGDTYEQYF. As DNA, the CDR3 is TGTGCCAGCAGTAGCGGGGATACCTACGAGCAGTACTTC.

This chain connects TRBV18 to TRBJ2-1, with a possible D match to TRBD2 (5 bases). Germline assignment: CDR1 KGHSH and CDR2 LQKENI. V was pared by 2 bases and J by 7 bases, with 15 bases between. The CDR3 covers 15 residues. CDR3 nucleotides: TGTGCCAGCTCACCAAAGTTAGCCCCGGGAAATGAGCAGTTCTTC. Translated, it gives CASSPKLAPGNEQFF.

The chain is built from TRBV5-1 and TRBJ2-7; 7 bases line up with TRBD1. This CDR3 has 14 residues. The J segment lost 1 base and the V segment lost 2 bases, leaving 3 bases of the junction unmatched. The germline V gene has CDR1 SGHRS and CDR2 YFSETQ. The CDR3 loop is CASSFDRVSYEQYF. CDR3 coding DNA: TGCGCCAGCAGCTTTGACAGGGTGTCCTACGAGCAGTACTTC. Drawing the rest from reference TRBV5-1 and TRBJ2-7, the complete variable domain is KAGVTQTPRYLIKTRGQQVTLSCSPISGHRSVSWYQQTPGQGLQFLFEYFSETQRNKGNFPGRFSGRQFSNSRSEMNVSTLELGDSALYLCASSFDRVSYEQYFGPGTRLTVT.

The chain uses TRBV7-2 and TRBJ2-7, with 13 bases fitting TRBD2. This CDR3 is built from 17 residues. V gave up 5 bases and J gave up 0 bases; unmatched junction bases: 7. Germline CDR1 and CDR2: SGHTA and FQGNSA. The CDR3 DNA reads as TGTGCCAGCAGCCGGACTAGCGGGGGCTCTTACTCCTACGAGCAGTACTTC. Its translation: CASSRTSGGSYSYEQYF.

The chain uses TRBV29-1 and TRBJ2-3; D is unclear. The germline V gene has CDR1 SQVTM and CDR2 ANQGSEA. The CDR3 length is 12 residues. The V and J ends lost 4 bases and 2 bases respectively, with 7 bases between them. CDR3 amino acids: CSVGEYTDTQYF. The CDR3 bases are TGCAGCGTTGGAGAATACACAGATACGCAGTATTTT.

The CDR3 DNA reads TGTGCCAGCAGCTTAACAGCAACTCATGAGCAGTTCTTC. Its protein product is CASSLTATHEQFF. The chain employs TRBV7-2 and TRBJ2-1, with D hard to call. V was pared by 2 bases and J by 8 bases, with 10 bases between. The CDR3 covers 13 residues. Looked up from germline, CDR1 is SGHTA and CDR2 is FQGNSA.

The CDR3 coding sequence is TGTGCCAGCAGCTTCGGACCTGGGAGAGAGCAGTACTTC. This sequence encodes CASSFGPGREQYF. This chain joins TRBV13 and TRBJ2-7; possible D gene TRBD2, 5 bases. Trimming left V 3 bases short and J 7 bases short, with 13 bases between. Germline V gives CDR1 PRHDT, CDR2 FYEKMQ (reference sequence). This CDR3 is built from 13 residues.

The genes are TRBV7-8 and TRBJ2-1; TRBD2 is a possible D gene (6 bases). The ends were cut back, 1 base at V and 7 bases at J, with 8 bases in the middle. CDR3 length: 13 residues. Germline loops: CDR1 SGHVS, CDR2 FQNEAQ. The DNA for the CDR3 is TGTGCCAGCAGCTTAGGAGGGACTAATGAGCAGTTCTTC. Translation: CASSLGGTNEQFF.

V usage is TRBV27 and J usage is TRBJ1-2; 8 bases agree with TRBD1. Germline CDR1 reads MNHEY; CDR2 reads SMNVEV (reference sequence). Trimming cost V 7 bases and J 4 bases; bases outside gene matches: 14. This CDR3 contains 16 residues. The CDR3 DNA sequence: TGTGCCAGCATGGCGGCAGGGGGCAAGCGAGGCTATGGCTACACCTTC. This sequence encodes CASMAAGGKRGYGYTF.

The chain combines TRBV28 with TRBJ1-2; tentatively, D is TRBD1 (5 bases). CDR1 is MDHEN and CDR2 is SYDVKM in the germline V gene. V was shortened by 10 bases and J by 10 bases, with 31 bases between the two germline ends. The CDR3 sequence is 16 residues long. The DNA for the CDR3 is TGTGCCACGGGCGCCTCGGGCCTGGGGGGGGAGACGTTCTACACCTTC. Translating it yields CATGASGLGGETFYTF.

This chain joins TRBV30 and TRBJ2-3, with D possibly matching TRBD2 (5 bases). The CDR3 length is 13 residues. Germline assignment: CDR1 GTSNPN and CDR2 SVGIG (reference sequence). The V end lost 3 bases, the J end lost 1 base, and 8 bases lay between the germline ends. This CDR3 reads CAWRTGGTDTQYF. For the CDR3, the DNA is TGTGCCTGGAGGACCGGGGGCACAGATACGCAGTATTTT. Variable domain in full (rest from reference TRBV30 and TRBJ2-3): SQTIHQWPATLVQPVGSPLSLECTVEGTSNPNLYWYRQAAGRGLQLLFYSVGIGQISSEVPQNLSASRPQDRQFILSSKKLLLSDSGFYLCAWRTGGTDTQYFGPGTRLTVL.